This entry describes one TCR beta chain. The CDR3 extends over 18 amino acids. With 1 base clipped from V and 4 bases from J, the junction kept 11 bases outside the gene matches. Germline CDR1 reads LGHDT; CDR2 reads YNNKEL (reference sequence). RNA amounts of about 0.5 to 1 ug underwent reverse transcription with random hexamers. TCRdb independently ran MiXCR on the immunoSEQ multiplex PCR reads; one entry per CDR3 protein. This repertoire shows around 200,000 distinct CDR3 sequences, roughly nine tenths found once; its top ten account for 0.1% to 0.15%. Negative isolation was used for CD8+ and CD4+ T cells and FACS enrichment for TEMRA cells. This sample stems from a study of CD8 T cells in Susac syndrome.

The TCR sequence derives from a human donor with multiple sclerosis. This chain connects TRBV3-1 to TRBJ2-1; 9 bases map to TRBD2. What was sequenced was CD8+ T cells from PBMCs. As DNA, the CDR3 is TGTGCCAGCAGCCAAGTTTTGGCGGGACTAGCAACGTACAATGAGCAGTTCTTC. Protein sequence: CASSQVLAGLATYNEQFF.